Sequencing of this T cell receptor (beta chain) was carried out in a study of blood T cell repertoires in COVID-19. Generated by immunoSEQ multiplex PCR, the TCRdb table keeps only in-frame clones and is missing some. This sample yields hundreds of thousands of clones, of which roughly 89% are seen a single time; approximately 12% belongs to the top ten. The CDR3 runs 18 residues. V lost 5 bases and J lost 3; bases outside the gene matches: 13. Germline V CDR1 and CDR2: MRHNA, SNTAGT. The rearrangement links TRBV6-4 to TRBJ1-4; 9 bases line up with TRBD1. What was sequenced was peripheral blood. The source of this sequence is a woman aged 25 to 39 with COVID-19, enrolled during active disease. The CDR3 sequence is CASSLKGGTGLPNEKLFF. As DNA, the CDR3 is TGTGCCAGCAGTTTAAAAGGAGGGACAGGGCTTCCTAATGAAAAACTGTTTTTT.